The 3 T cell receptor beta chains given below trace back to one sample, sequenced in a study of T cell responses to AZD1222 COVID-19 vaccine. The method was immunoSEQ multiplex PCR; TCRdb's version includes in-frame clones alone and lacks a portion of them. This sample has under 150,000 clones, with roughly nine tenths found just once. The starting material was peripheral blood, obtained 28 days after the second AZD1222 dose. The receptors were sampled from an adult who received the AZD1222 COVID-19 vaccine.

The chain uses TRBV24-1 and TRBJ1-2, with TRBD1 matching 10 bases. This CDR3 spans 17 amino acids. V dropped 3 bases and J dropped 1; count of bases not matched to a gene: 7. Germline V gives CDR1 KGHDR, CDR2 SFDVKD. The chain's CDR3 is CATSDPAGTGVNYGYTF. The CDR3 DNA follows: TGTGCCACCAGTGATCCCGCCGGGACAGGGGTTAACTATGGCTACACCTTC.

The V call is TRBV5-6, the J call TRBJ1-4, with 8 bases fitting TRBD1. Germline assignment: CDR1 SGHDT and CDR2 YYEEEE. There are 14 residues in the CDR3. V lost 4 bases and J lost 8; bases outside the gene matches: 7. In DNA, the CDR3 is TGTGCCAGCAGCCAGACAGGGGCGGCAGAAAAACTGTTTTTT. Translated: CASSQTGAAEKLFF.

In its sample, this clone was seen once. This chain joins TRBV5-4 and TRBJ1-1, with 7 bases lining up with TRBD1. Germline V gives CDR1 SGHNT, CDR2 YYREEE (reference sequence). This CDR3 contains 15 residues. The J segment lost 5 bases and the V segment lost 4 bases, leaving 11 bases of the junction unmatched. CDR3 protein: CASSGGDRVGTEAFF. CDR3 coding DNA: TGTGCCAGCAGCGGAGGCGACAGGGTTGGGACTGAAGCTTTCTTT. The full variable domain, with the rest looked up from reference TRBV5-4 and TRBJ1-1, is ETGVTQSPTHLIKTRGQQVTLRCSSQSGHNTVSWYQQALGQGPQFIFQYYREEENGRGNFPPRFSGLQFPNYSSELNVNALELDDSALYLCASSGGDRVGTEAFFGQGTRLTVV.